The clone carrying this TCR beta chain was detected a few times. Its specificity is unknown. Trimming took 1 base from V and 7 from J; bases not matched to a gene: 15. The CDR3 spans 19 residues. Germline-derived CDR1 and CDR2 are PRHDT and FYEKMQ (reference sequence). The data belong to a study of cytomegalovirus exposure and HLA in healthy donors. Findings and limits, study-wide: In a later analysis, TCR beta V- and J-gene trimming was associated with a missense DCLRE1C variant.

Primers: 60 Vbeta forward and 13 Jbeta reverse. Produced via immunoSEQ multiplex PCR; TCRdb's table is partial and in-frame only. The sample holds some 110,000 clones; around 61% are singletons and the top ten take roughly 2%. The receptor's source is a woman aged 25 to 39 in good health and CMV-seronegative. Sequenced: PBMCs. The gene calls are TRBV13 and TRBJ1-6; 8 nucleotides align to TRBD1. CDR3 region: CASSLVGQALPRPNSPLHF. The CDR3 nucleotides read TGTGCCAGCAGCTTAGTGGGACAGGCCCTACCCAGGCCCAATTCACCCCTCCACTTT.